This is a list of T cell receptor beta chains from one sample in a study of follicular helper T cells after annual influenza vaccination. Some clones are missing from TCRdb's copy, which holds only in-frame ones; the method was immunoSEQ multiplex PCR. The repertoire holds about 10,000 clones, with about four fifths as singletons. Specimen: CXCR5+ CD38- circulating T follicular helper cells from blood, collected 7 days after influenza vaccination. Every receptor here comes from an adult who received the influenza vaccine. CDR3s include the opening cysteine and the closing phenylalanine or tryptophan. The D gene is left open where the match is weak. Size tells how often a clone was seen (once, few, many) or the class of an expanded clone, and some rows leave it out.

clone_size j_call d_call v_call cdr3_nt cdr3_aa
. TRBJ2-7 . TRBV6-6 TGTGCCAGCAGTTACTCGAAAGGCTACGAGCAGTACTTC CASSYSKGYEQYF
. TRBJ1-1 . TRBV9 TGTGCCAGCAGCGTAGCTTCGGGACACCTTACTGAAGCTTTCTTT CASSVASGHLTEAFF
. TRBJ1-4 TRBD1 TRBV30 TGTGCCTGGAGTCAAGACAGGGGGCATGAAAAACTGTTTTTT CAWSQDRGHEKLFF
. TRBJ1-4 . TRBV27 TGTGCCAGCAGTTTATCGGCGGAGAATGAAAAACTGTTTTTT CASSLSAENEKLFF
. TRBJ2-6 TRBD1 TRBV19 TGTGCCAGTAGTATGACAGGGAATTCTGGGGCCAACGTCCTGACTTTC CASSMTGNSGANVLTF
. TRBJ2-3 . TRBV28 TGTGCCAGCAGTTTAGGCGGAGTCACAGATACGCAGTATTTT CASSLGGVTDTQYF
. TRBJ2-5 . TRBV5-1 TGCGCCAGCAGCTTGGGAGGGGGGGCCGAAGAGACCCAGTACTTC CASSLGGGAEETQYF
. TRBJ1-2 . TRBV11-2 TGTGCCAGCAGCGCACTGAAGACAGGTTTCCCAAACTATGGCTACACCTTC CASSALKTGFPNYGYTF
. TRBJ1-5 . TRBV5-1 TGCGCCAGCAGCTTGTCGGTTAATCAGCCCCAGCATTTT CASSLSVNQPQHF
. TRBJ1-6 . TRBV7-2 TGTGCCAGCAGCTTAGTGGAAGATTCACCCCTCCACTTT CASSLVEDSPLHF
. TRBJ1-5 TRBD1 TRBV19 TGTGCCAGTAGTTCCACCTGGGACAGGGGAAGGTCGGCTCTCGGCAATCAGCCCCAGCATTTT CASSSTWDRGRSALGNQPQHF
. TRBJ2-3 . TRBV6-1 TGTGCCAGCAGTGAACGGTTGGGTATGGGCACAGATACGCAGTATTTT CASSERLGMGTDTQYF
. TRBJ1-5 . TRBV19 TGTGCCAGCTGGGACACCCCGGGTAATCAGCCCCAGCATTTT CASWDTPGNQPQHF
. TRBJ1-1 . TRBV2 TGTGCCAGCATGGTAGGTCTTTGGAAAACTGAAGCTTTCTTT CASMVGLWKTEAFF
. TRBJ1-6 TRBD1 TRBV5-1 TGCGCCAGCAGCTTGACCACAGGACAGGTTCTTTCACCCCTCCACTTT CASSLTTGQVLSPLHF
. TRBJ2-3 . TRBV10-3 TGTGCCACCAGGGTAAGCACAGATACGCAGTATTTT CATRVSTDTQYF
. TRBJ1-5 . TRBV7-2 TGTGCCAGCAGCTCAGGACAGTCGACTCCCCAGCATTTT CASSSGQSTPQHF
. TRBJ1-5 TRBD1 TRBV12-5 TGTGCTAGTGGCCCGGACAGGGACAATCAGCCCCAGCATTTT CASGPDRDNQPQHF
. TRBJ1-1 . TRBV29-1 TGCAGCGGGAGGGTAGCTGACGAAGCCTTCTTT CSGRVADEAFF
. TRBJ2-2 TRBD1 TRBV5-1 TGCGCCAGCAGAACTGGGACAGTTGATACCGGGGAGCTGTTTTTT CASRTGTVDTGELFF
. TRBJ1-5 . TRBV4-1 TGCGCCAGCAGCCAAGGGCAGGGGCAGTGGCAGCCCCAGCATTTT CASSQGQGQWQPQHF
once TRBJ1-5 . TRBV19 TGTGCCAGTACCGGTGGGGGGTATAGCAATCAGCCCCAGCATTTT CASTGGGYSNQPQHF
. TRBJ1-2 . TRBV19 TGTGCCAGTAGTATAGATAGTGGCTACACCTTC CASSIDSGYTF
once TRBJ2-4 TRBD1 TRBV30 TGTGCCTGGAGCCGGACAGGGGGAGGTTACATTCAGTACTTC CAWSRTGGGYIQYF
. TRBJ2-3 . TRBV11-2 TGTGCCATCAGCTTAGGGGATACGCAGTATTTT CAISLGDTQYF
. TRBJ1-2 TRBD1 TRBV5-1 TGCGCCAGCAGCTTCAATGCCGGGACAGGATCTTATGGCTACACCTTC CASSFNAGTGSYGYTF
. TRBJ1-6 . TRBV18 TGTGCCAGCTCACCAGCAAATAATTCACCCCTCCACTTT CASSPANNSPLHF
. TRBJ1-1 . TRBV5-8 TGTGCCAGCAGCTTGTGGGCCGAAGCTTTCTTT CASSLWAEAFF
. TRBJ2-1 . TRBV28 TGTGCCAGCGAAGCCAGGGATTCCCACAATGAGCAGTTCTTC CASEARDSHNEQFF
. TRBJ1-1 . TRBV19 TGTGCCAGTAGTAATCTGGCAGCCGAGAAGGCCACTGAAGCTTTCTTT CASSNLAAEKATEAFF
. TRBJ2-3 . TRBV29-1 TGCAGCGTTGGGGACTGGACAGATACGCAGTATTTT CSVGDWTDTQYF
. TRBJ2-2 . TRBV19 TGTGCCAGTACCTCTATTGGGATCTCGAACACCGGGGAGCTGTTTTTT CASTSIGISNTGELFF
. TRBJ1-4 TRBD1 TRBV5-1 TGCGCCAGCAGCCCGACAGGGGTTAATGAAAAACTGTTTTTT CASSPTGVNEKLFF
. TRBJ1-1 TRBD1 TRBV6-5 TGTGCCAGCAGTTACTCCACAGGGGGGGAGACTGAAGCTTTCTTT CASSYSTGGETEAFF
. TRBJ1-2 TRBD1 TRBV5-1 TGCGCCAGCAGCTTGGATCCACAGGGGGCGCGGGGCTACACCTTC CASSLDPQGARGYTF
few TRBJ1-1 . TRBV7-9 TGTGCCAGCAACTATCAGAGGGACGGTGAAGCTTTCTTT CASNYQRDGEAFF
. TRBJ1-3 . TRBV19 TGTGCCAGTACCCAAAGGACCTCTGGAAACACCATATATTTT CASTQRTSGNTIYF
. TRBJ2-1 TRBD1 TRBV7-3 TGTGCCAGCAGCTTTCGACAGGGAAGCACAAATGAGCAGTTCTTC CASSFRQGSTNEQFF
. TRBJ2-1 . TRBV7-2 TGTGCCAGCAGCTTAGCGGTTAGCGACAGCTCCTACAATGAGCAGTTCTTC CASSLAVSDSSYNEQFF
few TRBJ2-7 TRBD1 TRBV7-9 TGTGCCAGCAGCTTAGCACAGGGACAGCTCTACGAGCAGTACTTC CASSLAQGQLYEQYF
. TRBJ2-5 . TRBV27 TGTGCCAGCAGTCCTACCCAAGGGGGAGGGGAGACCCAGTACTTC CASSPTQGGGETQYF
once TRBJ1-2 . TRBV7-2 TGTGCCAGCAGCTCTGGGGGGTCCGGGGGCTACACCTTC CASSSGGSGGYTF
. TRBJ2-1 . TRBV11-3 TGTGCCAGCAGCTTAGGCCAAGAGGGCAATGAGCAGTTCTTC CASSLGQEGNEQFF
. TRBJ1-1 . TRBV9 TGTGCCAGCAGCGTAGATCAGGGAGAAGCTTTCTTT CASSVDQGEAFF
. TRBJ2-7 . TRBV4-1 TGCGCCAGCAGCCCAGTCGGGGTCGCGTCCTACGAGCAGTACTTC CASSPVGVASYEQYF
. TRBJ2-7 TRBD1 TRBV19 TGTGCCAGTGCTTCCCCGGGACAGGGGTCAACCTACGAGCAGTACTTC CASASPGQGSTYEQYF
. TRBJ1-2 TRBD1 TRBV27 TGTGCCAGCAGTACCCTTGACAGGGAGAGAGGCTACACCTTC CASSTLDRERGYTF
few TRBJ2-6 . TRBV6-1 TGTGCCAGCAGTGGGGGGGACCTCAACTCTGGGGCCAACGTCCTGACTTTC CASSGGDLNSGANVLTF
. TRBJ1-5 . TRBV21-1 TGTGCCAGCAGCAAAGGGAGGACTGCCAATTATCCCAATCAGCCCCAGCATTTT CASSKGRTANYPNQPQHF
. TRBJ1-4 . TRBV29-1 TGCAGCGCGGGACGGTCTAGTGAAAAACTGTTTTTT CSAGRSSEKLFF
. TRBJ1-4 . TRBV5-4 TGTGCCAGCAGCCTGGAAAGATCGAGAGAAAAACTGTTTTTT CASSLERSREKLFF
few TRBJ2-7 . TRBV5-1 TGCGCCAGCAGCTTGGGAGCGGGGACAGATAAGGGGCAGTACTTC CASSLGAGTDKGQYF
. TRBJ2-3 . TRBV5-1 TGCGCCAGCAGCTTGGATGGCTTTCGCACAGATACGCAGTATTTT CASSLDGFRTDTQYF
. TRBJ1-2 . TRBV18 TGTGCCAGCTCACCCGACGGGAACTATGGCTACACCTTC CASSPDGNYGYTF
. TRBJ1-1 TRBD1 TRBV9 TGTGCCAGCAGCCCTCAGGGGACAAGCTCAGGGGGGCCTTTCTTT CASSPQGTSSGGPFF
. TRBJ2-7 TRBD1 TRBV5-4 TGTGCCAGCAGCTCCCAACAGGGGAGCATCCACTACGAGCAGTACTTC CASSSQQGSIHYEQYF
. TRBJ2-7 TRBD2 TRBV14 TGTGCCAGCAGCCGAAGCGGGGGGGCCTACGAGCAGTACTTC CASSRSGGAYEQYF